Shown below are 31 T cell receptor beta chains from a single sample sequenced in a study of shared clonotypes between healthy human individuals (TCRdb year 2020). Receptor amplification or capture employed the immunoSEQ multiplex PCR assay. The table was pulled from immuneACCESS by TCRdb, which kept in-frame rearrangements only. Such tables lose some clones; where checked, under half of the loss comes from unresolved V genes, and the rest has no known cause. The sample yields approximately 500,000 clones; over 75% were counted once. The biggest ten clones account for roughly an eighth of the sample. Sequenced material: PBMCs. The receptor set was obtained from a middle-aged woman in good health. Some clones in this sample may be carry-over from other donors' samples.

The chain employs TRBV5-1 and TRBJ2-3; D gene uncertain. The CDR3 consists of 15 residues. Germline lookup yields CDR1 SGHRS and CDR2 YFSETQ. The V end was cut by 0 bases, the J end by 2 bases, with 10 bases between. The CDR3, as DNA: TGCGCCAGCAGCTTGGGACTCTTAAACACAGATACGCAGTATTTT. Protein sequence: CASSLGLLNTDTQYF. Looking up the rest from reference TRBV5-1 and TRBJ2-3 gives the full variable domain: KAGVTQTPRYLIKTRGQQVTLSCSPISGHRSVSWYQQTPGQGLQFLFEYFSETQRNKGNFPGRFSGRQFSNSRSEMNVSTLELGDSALYLCASSLGLLNTDTQYFGPGTRLTVL.

The chain has TRBV19 and TRBJ2-7, with 7 bases identical to TRBD2. With V trimmed by 4 bases and J by 9 bases, 18 bases remained unmatched. Germline values: CDR1 LNHDA, CDR2 SQIVND (reference sequence). The CDR3 covers 16 residues. The CDR3 loop is CASSTTGTNPLRGQYF. For the CDR3, the DNA is TGTGCCAGTAGTACAACCGGGACTAACCCTCTACGAGGGCAGTACTTC.

The sample holds a few counts of this clone. V usage is TRBV25-1 and J usage is TRBJ2-7; D is tentatively TRBD1 or TRBD2 (5 bases each). CDR3 size: 11 residues. Germline values: CDR1 MGHDK, CDR2 SYGVNS. Deletions cut 6 bases from V and 6 bases from J, with 9 bases between. CDR3: CASRTGGEQYF. CDR3 nucleotides: TGTGCCAGCAGAACAGGAGGCGAGCAGTACTTC.

In this sample, this clone turned up a few times. The gene calls are TRBV5-3 and TRBJ2-3, with TRBD1 matching 8 bases. TRBV5-3 is placed among ORFs of uncertain function. CDR3 size: 14 residues. J was trimmed by 4 bases and V by 9 bases; bases with no gene match: 10. CDR3 residues: CANRPGRGPDTQYF. CDR3 sequence (DNA): TGTGCCAATAGGCCGGGCAGGGGGCCAGATACGCAGTATTTT.

CDR3 DNA: TGTGCCAGCAGCTTCCCGGGAGGGGATGGCTACACCTTC. As protein: CASSFPGGDGYTF. This chain connects TRBV7-3 to TRBJ1-2, with D possibly TRBD1 on 5 matching bases. V was cut by 3 bases and J by 6 bases, with 11 bases left in between. The CDR3 contains 13 residues. The germline V gene has CDR1 SGHTA and CDR2 FQGTGA.

The chain couples TRBV6-4 to TRBJ2-1; 10 bases are a match to TRBD2. J lost 8 bases, V lost 4 bases, and 5 bases had no gene match. Germline assignment: CDR1 MRHNA and CDR2 SNTAGT. The CDR3 totals 14 residues. The CDR3 is CASSVAGGRDEQFF. CDR3 nucleotides: TGTGCCAGCAGTGTAGCGGGAGGACGGGATGAGCAGTTCTTC.

The chain carries TRBV5-4 and TRBJ1-2; possibly TRBD1 for D (5 bases). This CDR3 comprises 14 residues. Germline assignment: CDR1 SGHNT and CDR2 YYREEE (reference sequence). Trimming left V 2 bases short and J 2 bases short, with 10 bases between. CDR3 bases: TGTGCCAGCAGCTTTGGGACGGACAACTATGGCTACACCTTC. This codes for CASSFGTDNYGYTF.

The chain couples TRBV15 to TRBJ1-1; D perhaps matches TRBD1 (5 bases). The CDR3 loop spans 13 amino acids. Germline V gene data show CDR1 as LNHNV and CDR2 as YYDKDF (reference sequence). Trimming left V 3 bases short and J 3 bases short, with 8 bases between. CDR3 sequence reads: CATSRQGDTEAFF. CDR3 sequence (DNA): TGTGCCACCAGCAGGCAGGGCGACACTGAAGCTTTCTTT.

This clone was counted a single time. V is TRBV5-1 and J is TRBJ2-7; tentatively, D is TRBD1 (6 bases). Looked up from germline, CDR1 is SGHRS and CDR2 is YFSETQ. V was pared by 0 bases and J by 4 bases, with 14 bases between. CDR3 size: 15 residues. In DNA, the CDR3 is TGCGCCAGCAGCTTGGTGGGGACAAACCATTACGAGCAGTACTTC. Residues: CASSLVGTNHYEQYF. The variable domain in full, with the rest retrieved from reference TRBV5-1 and TRBJ2-7, is KAGVTQTPRYLIKTRGQQVTLSCSPISGHRSVSWYQQTPGQGLQFLFEYFSETQRNKGNFPGRFSGRQFSNSRSEMNVSTLELGDSALYLCASSLVGTNHYEQYFGPGTRLTVT.

The chain combines TRBV6-6 with TRBJ2-1, with a possible D match to TRBD2 (5 bases). This CDR3 is 13 amino acids long. With 0 bases removed from V and 9 bases from J, the gap between germline ends came to 9 bases. Germline V gene lookup returns CDR1 MNHNY and CDR2 SVGAGI (reference sequence). The CDR3 spells CASSYSLEGEQFF. DNA of the CDR3: TGTGCCAGCAGTTACTCCCTAGAGGGTGAGCAGTTCTTC.

The chain joins TRBV28 to TRBJ2-2; TRBD1 matches at 8 bases. Unmatched junction bases numbered 14, after V lost 3 bases and J lost 5 bases. From germline, CDR1 is MDHEN and CDR2 SYDVKM. The CDR3 consists of 18 residues. In nucleotides, the CDR3 is TGTGCCAGCAGTTTTCAAGGACAGGGAGTGAGGGGTACCGGGGAGCTGTTTTTT. This translates into CASSFQGQGVRGTGELFF.

The V call is TRBV2, the J call TRBJ2-2; 11 bases are shared with TRBD2. The ends lost 3 bases at V and 9 bases at J; junction bases unmatched: 15. The germline V gene encodes CDR1 SNHLY and CDR2 FYNNEI. The CDR3 loop spans 18 amino acids. The CDR3 protein is CASSERGGTSGSPRELFF. DNA of the CDR3: TGTGCCAGCAGTGAGAGGGGAGGTACTAGCGGGAGCCCGAGGGAGCTGTTTTTT.

J is TRBJ2-7 and V is TRBV7-9; TRBD1 agrees at 8 bases. Germline CDR1 and CDR2: SEHNR and FQNEAQ (reference sequence). This CDR3 has 15 amino acids. The V segment lost 6 bases and the J segment 0 bases; nucleotides outside the gene matches: 7. In nucleotides, the CDR3 is TGTGCCAGCAGATCGGACAGGGCCATCTCCTACGAGCAGTACTTC. This gives the protein CASRSDRAISYEQYF.

This chain uses TRBV9 with TRBJ1-1; D is perhaps TRBD1 (5 bases). Trimming removed 0 bases from V and 0 bases from J, with 9 bases in between. CDR1 and CDR2 from the germline V gene are SGDLS and YYNGEE. This CDR3 comprises 15 residues. CDR3 region: CASSVGGSMNTEAFF. CDR3 coding DNA: TGTGCCAGCAGCGTAGGGGGCAGCATGAACACTGAAGCTTTCTTT.

CDR3 protein: CASSMTSFLDTGELFF. CDR3 sequence (DNA): TGTGCCAGCAGCATGACTAGTTTTTTGGACACCGGGGAGCTGTTTTTT. V usage is TRBV5-6 and J usage is TRBJ2-2; TRBD2 is a possible D gene (6 bases). The CDR3 is 16 residues long. Germline V lookup: CDR1 SGHDT, CDR2 YYEEEE. Trimming removed 4 bases at V and 3 bases at J, with 16 bases between.

The J gene is TRBJ2-7, the V gene TRBV27; 9 nucleotides align to TRBD2. The J segment lost 2 bases and the V segment lost 8 bases, leaving 7 bases of the junction unmatched. This CDR3 region has 14 residues. CDR1 is MNHEY, CDR2 SMNVEV, per germline (reference sequence). CDR3 sequence: CASRGAGGAYEQYF. CDR3 DNA: TGTGCCAGCCGCGGGGCGGGAGGGGCCTACGAGCAGTACTTC.

The chain's CDR3 is CASSSNSYEQYF. The CDR3 DNA is TGCGCCAGCAGCTCCAACTCCTACGAGCAGTACTTC. The genes are TRBV5-1 and TRBJ2-7, with D hard to call. The germline V and J ends were trimmed by 3 bases and 0 bases, with 4 bases remaining between them. The CDR3 has 12 amino acids. Germline assignment: CDR1 SGHRS and CDR2 YFSETQ.

This clone was seen more than once but under ten times. The chain links TRBV4-2 to TRBJ1-1, with D maybe TRBD1 (5 bases). V was cut by 0 bases and J by 5 bases, with 10 bases left in between. The CDR3 length is 14 residues. Looked up from germline, CDR1 is LGHNA and CDR2 is YNFKEQ. CDR3 DNA sequence: TGTGCCAGCAGCCAAGACAGCCAGGGTACTGAAGCTTTCTTT. Translating gives CASSQDSQGTEAFF.

V is TRBV7-6 and J is TRBJ2-5; tentative D call: TRBD2 (5 bases). Between the trimmed V and J ends, which lost 4 bases and 4 bases, there was a span of 13 bases. This CDR3 is 14 amino acids long. Germline V CDR1 and CDR2: SGHVS, FNYEAQ. CDR3 loop: CASSSSGYTETQYF. The CDR3, as DNA: TGTGCCAGCAGCTCCTCGGGGTATACAGAGACCCAGTACTTC.

This clone was counted between two and nine times. The chain recombines TRBV5-1 with TRBJ2-5, with 10 bases that match TRBD2. In germline, CDR1 is SGHRS, CDR2 YFSETQ. V was pared by 0 bases and J by 11 bases, with 7 bases of the junction left unmatched. This CDR3 spans 14 amino acids. As DNA, the CDR3 is TGCGCCAGCAGCTTGGAACCAGCGGGAGGGGGGCAGTACTTC. Amino acid sequence: CASSLEPAGGGQYF.

The V call is TRBV7-3, the J call TRBJ2-3; TRBD2 aligns across 10 bases. The J segment lost 6 bases and the V segment lost 5 bases, leaving 5 bases of the junction unmatched. The CDR3 contains 14 residues. The germline CDR1 and CDR2 sequences are SGHTA and FQGTGA. The CDR3 nucleotides read TGTGCCAGCAGCCTCGGGACTAGCGCCGATACGCAGTATTTT. Translating it yields CASSLGTSADTQYF.

V usage is TRBV28 and J usage is TRBJ2-5; 7 bases are shared with TRBD1. CDR3 size: 13 residues. V dropped 6 bases and J dropped 4; count of bases not matched to a gene: 5. Germline V gene data show CDR1 as MDHEN and CDR2 as SYDVKM. In nucleotides, the CDR3 is TGTGCCAGCAGACTCAGGGGGATAGAGACCCAGTACTTC. As protein: CASRLRGIETQYF.

In its sample, this clone was seen a few times. V usage is TRBV27 and J usage is TRBJ2-1, with D unresolved. The CDR3 consists of 15 residues. Trimming stripped 3 bases from V and 4 bases from J, with 13 bases between. Germline V lookup: CDR1 MNHEY, CDR2 SMNVEV (reference sequence). CDR3 sequence (DNA): TGTGCCAGCAGTTTGGGCGTCGCAAGTTACAATGAGCAGTTCTTC. Translation: CASSLGVASYNEQFF.

J is TRBJ2-2 and V is TRBV9; D is possibly TRBD2 (5 bases). The CDR3 totals 14 residues. V was trimmed by 4 bases and J by 3 bases, leaving 10 bases between them. Germline assignment: CDR1 SGDLS and CDR2 YYNGEE. CDR3 nucleotide sequence: TGTGCCAGCAGCTCCAGCGGATACACCGGGGAGCTGTTTTTT. As protein: CASSSSGYTGELFF.

This chain links TRBV27 with TRBJ1-3; D is ambiguous. Germline CDR1 MNHEY, CDR2 SMNVEV (reference sequence). The CDR3 is made up of 15 amino acids. V was trimmed by 11 bases and J by 8 bases, leaving 25 bases between them. CDR3 protein: CALQSQPPSGDTIYF. In DNA form, the CDR3 reads TGTGCCCTACAATCACAGCCCCCCAGTGGGGACACCATATATTTT.

J is TRBJ2-5 and V is TRBV7-3; 7 bases agree with TRBD2. After removal of 4 bases from V and 5 bases from J, the junction contained 16 bases not matched to a gene. The CDR3 covers 17 residues. The germline CDR1 and CDR2 sequences are SGHTA and FQGTGA. The CDR3 DNA is TGTGCCAGCAGCTCAGGGCCACCCGGGAGCGGGACGGAGACCCAGTACTTC. This gives the protein CASSSGPPGSGTETQYF.

As to this clone: At the DNA level, this CDR3 is encoded by other sequences in the same sample as well. The chain carries TRBV19 and TRBJ2-2; 13 nucleotides agree with TRBD2. This CDR3 is built from 15 residues. V lost 4 bases, J lost 5 bases, and 1 base stayed unmatched. Germline assignment: CDR1 LNHDA and CDR2 SQIVND (reference sequence). The CDR3 sequence is CASSRTSGSTGELFF. In nucleotides, the CDR3 is TGTGCCAGTAGTAGGACTAGCGGGAGTACCGGGGAGCTGTTTTTT.

The V and J genes are TRBV20-1 and TRBJ2-7, with D perhaps matching TRBD1 (6 bases). CDR3 size: 11 residues. Per the germline V gene, CDR1 is DFQATT and CDR2 is SNEGSKA (reference sequence). V shed 6 bases and J shed 2 bases, with 8 bases lying between them. In DNA, the CDR3 is TGCAGTGCGGGACAAGCCTACGAGCAGTACTTC. It specifies CSAGQAYEQYF.

This chain connects TRBV4-1 to TRBJ2-2, with 7 nucleotides matching TRBD2. The J segment lost 1 base and the V segment lost 1 base, leaving 6 bases of the junction unmatched. Looked up from germline, CDR1 is MGHRA and CDR2 is YSYEKL. The CDR3 contains 17 residues. CDR3 nucleotides: TGCGCCAGCAGCCAAGGCGCGATAGCGGGGAACACCGGGGAGCTGTTTTTT. Amino acids: CASSQGAIAGNTGELFF.

The chain employs TRBV19 and TRBJ2-7; a weak D match, TRBD2 (5 bases). Germline CDR1 reads LNHDA; CDR2 reads SQIVND (reference sequence). The CDR3 totals 15 residues. The germline V and J ends were trimmed by 3 bases and 2 bases, with 14 bases remaining between them. DNA for the CDR3: TGTGCCAGTAGTATTTCCAGCGGATTGCCCTACGAGCAGTACTTC. As protein: CASSISSGLPYEQYF.

The CDR3 loop reads CAISGGQGGTDTQYF. For the CDR3, the DNA is TGTGCCATCAGTGGTGGACAGGGGGGCACAGATACGCAGTATTTT. The V gene is TRBV10-3, the J gene TRBJ2-3; TRBD1 aligns across 10 bases. V was clipped by 4 bases and J by 1 base; unmatched bases: 2. The germline gives CDR1 ENHRY, CDR2 SYGVKD. The CDR3 consists of 15 residues.